This record looks at one T cell receptor beta chain sequence and its context. Its target is not known. The CDR3 is 15 residues long. CDR1 and CDR2 (germline): MNHEY, SVGAGI. Between the trimmed V and J ends, which lost 0 bases and 8 bases, there was a span of 13 bases. The sample belongs to a study of OX40 agonist ivuxolimab in advanced cancers. About the study: Partial responses occurred in three patients (one hepatocellular carcinoma, two cutaneous melanoma).

Sequencing was performed with immunoSEQ multiplex PCR; in TCRdb, only in-frame clones are kept and a portion is missing. Here the sample spans about 15,000 clones, 87% being singletons. Study outcomes and limitations: No antigen was identified for the clonally expanded peripheral T cells. Partial responders receiving 0.1-3.0 mg/kg showed among the lowest clonal expansion.

Autoimmune disease history or systemic immunosuppression disqualified patients. The input for sequencing was CD4+ or CD8+ T cells sorted from blood, taken in a trial of the OX40 agonist ivuxolimab. This sequence was found in an adult with an advanced solid tumor such as melanoma, head and neck, liver or kidney cancer. This chain uses TRBV6-5 with TRBJ1-4; the D gene is possibly TRBD1 (5 bases). CDR3 loop: CASSYSGRVGEKLFF. In nucleotides, the CDR3 is TGTGCCAGCAGTTACTCGGGCAGGGTGGGGGAAAAACTGTTTTTT.